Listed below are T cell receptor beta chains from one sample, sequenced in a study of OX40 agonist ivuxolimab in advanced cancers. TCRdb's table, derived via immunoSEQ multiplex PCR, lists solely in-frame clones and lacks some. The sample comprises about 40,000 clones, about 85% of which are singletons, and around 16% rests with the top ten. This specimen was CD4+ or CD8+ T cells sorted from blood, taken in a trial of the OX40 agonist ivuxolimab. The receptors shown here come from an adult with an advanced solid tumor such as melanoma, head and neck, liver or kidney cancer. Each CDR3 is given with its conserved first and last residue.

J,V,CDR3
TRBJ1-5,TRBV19,CASSITDGQPQHF
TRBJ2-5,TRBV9,CASSAQRHPGTEIETQYF
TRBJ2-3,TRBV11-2,CASRFGVADTQYF
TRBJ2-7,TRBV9,CASSVGWEPYEQYF
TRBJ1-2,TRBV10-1,CASSETPSEDARDYGYTF
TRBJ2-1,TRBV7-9,CASSSNSVGASYNEQFF
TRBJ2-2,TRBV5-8,CASRPGGDGGELFF
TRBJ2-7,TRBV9,CASSPRGNTYDRKQYF
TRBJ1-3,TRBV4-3,CASSTDRVNSGNTIYF
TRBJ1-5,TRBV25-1,CASSLQGPNQPQHF
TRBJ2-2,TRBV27,CASSLVPSDWELFF
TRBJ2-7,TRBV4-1,CASSQGDRGSYEQYF
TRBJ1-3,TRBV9,CASTPDGGFSGNTIYF